The 13 T cell receptor beta chains given below trace back to one sample, sequenced in a study of neurological immune-mediated disorders. Time point reported: longitudinal time-point 3. One entry per CDR3 protein results from TCRdb running MiXCR on the 5' RACE reads. The table records more than 75,000 distinct CDR3 sequences, roughly 4.3% of them present only once. What was sequenced was PBMCs. Receptor source: a woman between 55 and 75 years old with multiple sclerosis.

This clonotype was counted ten times or more. The chain joins TRBV7-9 to TRBJ2-7; D not resolved. This CDR3 has 13 amino acids. The V end was cut by 6 bases, the J end by 0 bases, with 9 bases between. The germline CDR1 and CDR2 sequences are SEHNR and FQNEAQ (reference sequence). In DNA form, the CDR3 reads TGTGCCAGCAGTGTTGAGAGCTCCTACGAGCAGTACTTC. It encodes CASSVESSYEQYF.

This clonotype occurred many times. V is TRBV7-2 and J is TRBJ1-1, with D maybe TRBD1 (5 bases). The V gene lost 5 bases and the J gene lost 8 bases, with 15 bases spanning the gap. This CDR3 comprises 13 residues. CDR1 and CDR2 (germline): SGHTA, FQGNSA. CDR3 sequence (DNA): TGTGCCAGCAGCCGTTATACAGGATTAGAAGCTTTCTTT. It codes for CASSRYTGLEAFF. Using reference TRBV7-2 and TRBJ1-1 for the parts outside the CDR3, the full variable domain is GAGVSQSPSNKVTEKGKDVELRCDPISGHTALYWYRQSLGQGLEFLIYFQGNSAPDKSGLPSDRFSAERTGGSVSTLTIQRTQQEDSAVYLCASSRYTGLEAFFGQGTRLTVV.

Ten or more counts support this clonotype. This chain uses TRBV27 with TRBJ2-3; the D is unclear. Germline V gene sequence: CDR1 MNHEY, CDR2 SMNVEV (reference sequence). CDR3 size: 16 residues. Trimming pared 5 bases from V and 2 bases from J, leaving 17 bases between. The CDR3, as DNA: TGTGCCAGCAGTCCAATCGACAAACGGATCACAGATACGCAGTATTTT. Its protein is CASSPIDKRITDTQYF.

This clonotype was detected only once. A read error may produce the germline difference seen at one junction end. This chain links TRBV28 with TRBJ2-7; tentative D call: TRBD2 (5 bases). The CDR3 covers 16 residues. CDR1 MDHEN and CDR2 SYDVKM come from the germline V gene. The CDR3 protein is CGSSLVPVGCTGEQYF. CDR3 bases: TGTGGCAGCAGTTTAGTTCCCGTTGGCTGTACGGGGGAGCAGTACTTC.

This clonotype was detected ten times or more. The gene calls are TRBV29-1 and TRBJ2-1; 8 positions agree with TRBD1. Germline assignment: CDR1 SQVTM and CDR2 ANQGSEA. After removal of 4 bases from V and 0 bases from J, the junction contained 2 bases not matched to a gene. This CDR3 region has 14 residues. The CDR3 sequence: CSVGQGSSYNEQFF. The CDR3 DNA follows: TGCAGCGTTGGACAGGGGAGCTCCTACAATGAGCAGTTCTTC.

This clonotype showed up many times. The J gene is TRBJ1-4, the V gene TRBV5-6; no clear D gene. CDR3 length: 13 amino acids. CDR1 is SGHDT, CDR2 YYEEEE, per germline. Between the trimmed V and J ends, which lost 1 base and 7 bases, there was a span of 8 bases. This CDR3 is CASSLLVIEKLFF. In nucleotides, the CDR3 is TGTGCCAGCAGCTTGTTAGTGATTGAAAAACTGTTTTTT.

This clonotype was counted many times. The rearrangement links TRBV20-1 to TRBJ2-3; 10 bases are a match to TRBD2. Germline V gives CDR1 DFQATT, CDR2 SNEGSKA (reference sequence). The length of the CDR3 is 16 residues. V lost 0 bases to trimming and J lost 5 bases; unmatched junction nucleotides: 8. The CDR3 region is CSARDILAGVRDTQYF. The CDR3 DNA follows: TGCAGTGCTAGAGATATCCTAGCGGGGGTGAGAGATACGCAGTATTTT.

There are many counts of this clonotype. The chain recombines TRBV5-1 with TRBJ2-1; TRBD1 is a possible D gene (6 bases). The CDR3 is made up of 18 amino acids. V lost 0 bases and J 11 bases, leaving 27 bases between the germline ends. The germline CDR1 and CDR2 sequences are SGHRS and YFSETQ. CDR3 sequence: CASSLDPGEYNELSKQFF. The CDR3 DNA reads TGCGCCAGCAGCTTGGACCCAGGGGAGTACAATGAGTTATCAAAGCAGTTCTTC.

This clonotype was counted at least ten times. V is TRBV28 and J is TRBJ1-2, with 8 positions matching TRBD1. The V gene end was trimmed by 10 bases and the J gene end by 5 bases; junction bases not matched to a gene: 12. CDR1 MDHEN and CDR2 SYDVKM come from the germline V gene. The CDR3 spans 14 residues. The CDR3 loop is CAIPRQGQGYGYTF. CDR3 sequence (DNA): TGTGCCATTCCGAGACAGGGGCAGGGATATGGCTACACCTTC.

Ten or more counts support this clonotype. The chain has TRBV5-6 and TRBJ2-1; weak D call: TRBD1 (6 bases). Germline V gene sequence: CDR1 SGHDT, CDR2 YYEEEE. The germline V and J ends were trimmed by 5 bases and 4 bases, with 10 bases remaining between them. The CDR3 totals 13 residues. The CDR3 is CASSTTGYNEQFF. CDR3 coding DNA: TGTGCCAGCAGTACGACAGGATACAATGAGCAGTTCTTC.

In its sample, this clonotype was seen many times. This CDR3 reads CSATNPGADGFAQYF. CDR3 sequence (DNA): TGCAGTGCTACCAACCCTGGGGCTGATGGGTTCGCGCAGTATTTT. The chain recombines TRBV20-1 with TRBJ2-3, with a possible D match to TRBD1 (5 bases). V lost 4 bases and J lost 10, with 24 bases in between. CDR1 is DFQATT and CDR2 is SNEGSKA in the germline V gene (reference sequence). The CDR3 sequence is 15 residues long.

The table lists this clonotype with many counts. This chain uses TRBV10-3 with TRBJ1-1; no definite D call. Trimming took 6 bases from V and 1 from J, leaving 15 bases between them. The CDR3 is 15 amino acids. Germline-derived CDR1 and CDR2 are ENHRY and SYGVKD. The CDR3 sequence is CAISDNRRGNTEAFF. The CDR3 DNA follows: TGTGCCATCAGCGACAACCGCCGCGGGAACACTGAAGCTTTCTTT.

The sample holds many counts of this clonotype. The chain joins TRBV18 to TRBJ1-2; D is ambiguous. Germline V gene data show CDR1 as KGHSH and CDR2 as LQKENI. CDR3 length: 11 residues. The V gene lost 4 bases and the J gene lost 6 bases, with 6 bases spanning the gap. The CDR3 nucleotides are TGTGCCAGCTCACTCGGGGATGGCTACACCTTC. Its protein is CASSLGDGYTF.